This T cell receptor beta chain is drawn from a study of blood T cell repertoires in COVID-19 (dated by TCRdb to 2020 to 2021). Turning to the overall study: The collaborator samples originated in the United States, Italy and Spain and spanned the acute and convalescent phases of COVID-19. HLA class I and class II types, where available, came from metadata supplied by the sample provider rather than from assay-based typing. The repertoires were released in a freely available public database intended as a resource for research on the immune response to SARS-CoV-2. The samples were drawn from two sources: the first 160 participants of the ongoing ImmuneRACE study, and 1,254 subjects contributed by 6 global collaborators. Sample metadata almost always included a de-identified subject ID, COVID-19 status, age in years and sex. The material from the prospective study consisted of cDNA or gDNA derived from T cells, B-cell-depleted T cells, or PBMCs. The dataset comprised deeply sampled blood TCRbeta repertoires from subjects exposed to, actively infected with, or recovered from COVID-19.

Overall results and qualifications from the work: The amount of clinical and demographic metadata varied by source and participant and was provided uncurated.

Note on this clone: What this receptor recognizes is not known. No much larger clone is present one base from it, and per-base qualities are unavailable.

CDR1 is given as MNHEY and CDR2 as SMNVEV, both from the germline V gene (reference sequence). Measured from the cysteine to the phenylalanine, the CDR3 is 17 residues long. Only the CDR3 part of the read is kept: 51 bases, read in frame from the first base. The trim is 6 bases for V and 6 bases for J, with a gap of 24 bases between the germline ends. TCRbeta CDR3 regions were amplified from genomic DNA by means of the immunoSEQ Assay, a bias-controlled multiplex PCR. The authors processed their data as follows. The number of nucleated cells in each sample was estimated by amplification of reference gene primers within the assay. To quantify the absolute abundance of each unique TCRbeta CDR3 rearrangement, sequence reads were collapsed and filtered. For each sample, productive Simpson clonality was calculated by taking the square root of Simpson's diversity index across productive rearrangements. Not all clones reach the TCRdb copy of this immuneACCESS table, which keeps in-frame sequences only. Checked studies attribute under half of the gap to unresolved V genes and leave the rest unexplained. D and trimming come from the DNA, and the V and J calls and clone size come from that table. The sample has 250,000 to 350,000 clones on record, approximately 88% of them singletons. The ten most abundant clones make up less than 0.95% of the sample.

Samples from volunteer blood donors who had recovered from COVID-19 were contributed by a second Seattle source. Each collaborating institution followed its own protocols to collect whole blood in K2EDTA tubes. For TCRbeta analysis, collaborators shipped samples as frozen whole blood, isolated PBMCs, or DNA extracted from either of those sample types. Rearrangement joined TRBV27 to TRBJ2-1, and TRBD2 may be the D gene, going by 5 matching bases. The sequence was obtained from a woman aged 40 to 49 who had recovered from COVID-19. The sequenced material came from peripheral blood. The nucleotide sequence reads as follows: TGTGCCAGCAGCCCCACGACGTGGGGAGTAGGGTCCAATGAGCAGTTCTTC. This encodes CASSPTTWGVGSNEQFF.